A single sample is the source of the 11 T cell receptor beta chains below, sequenced in a study of blood T cell repertoires in COVID-19. The protocol was immunoSEQ multiplex PCR, while the TCRdb copy is restricted to in-frame clones and leaves out a portion. The sample yields approximately 120,000 clones, roughly 72% seen once. The sample comprised peripheral blood. The origin of the receptors is a man in his 60s with acute or convalescent COVID-19.

The J gene is TRBJ1-2, the V gene TRBV4-1; D is perhaps TRBD1 (5 bases). CDR3 size: 13 residues. Germline CDR1 reads MGHRA; CDR2 reads YSYEKL. V lost 7 bases and J 2 bases, leaving 11 bases between the germline ends. For the CDR3, the DNA is TGCGCCAGCAACCCCGGGGGGAACTATGGCTACACCTTC. Translated: CASNPGGNYGYTF.

The chain couples TRBV3-1 (or the pseudogene TRBV3-2) to TRBJ1-2, with 10 nucleotides matching TRBD1. V trimming: 4 bases; J trimming: 7 bases; junction bases outside the gene matches: 3. Germline CDR1 LGHDT, CDR2 YNNKEL (reference sequence). This CDR3 is 13 amino acids long. CDR3 nucleotides: TGTGCCAGCAGCCCTGGACAGGGGGGTGGCTACACCTTC. Encoded protein: CASSPGQGGGYTF.

The chain joins TRBV19 to TRBJ1-2; D possibly corresponds to TRBD1 (5 bases). Germline V gene data show CDR1 as LNHDA and CDR2 as SQIVND (reference sequence). Trimming cost V 7 bases and J 5 bases, with 17 bases left between them. This CDR3 region has 14 residues. The CDR3 loop reads CASTRAQGEYGYTF. CDR3 in DNA: TGTGCCAGTACTAGGGCACAAGGGGAATATGGCTACACCTTC.

V gene TRBV23-1 combines with J gene TRBJ2-7; D gene unclear. TRBV23-1 is assigned to the ORF class and has an uncertain function. The V gene lost 1 base and the J gene lost 4 bases, with 20 bases spanning the gap. This CDR3 has 17 residues. In DNA form, the CDR3 reads TGCGCCAGCAGTCAATTCCCCCCCAGAGACTCTTTGTACGAGCAGTACTTC. Translation gives CASSQFPPRDSLYEQYF.

CDR3 DNA: TGTGCCACCAGTGACTCTCGGGACAGGCCCTACACCTTC. It encodes CATSDSRDRPYTF. This sequence joins TRBV24-1 and TRBJ1-2; TRBD1 aligns across 8 bases. V trimming: 4 bases; J trimming: 10 bases; junction bases outside the gene matches: 7. Germline-derived CDR1 and CDR2 are KGHDR and SFDVKD. CDR3 length: 13 residues.

The rearrangement links TRBV19 to TRBJ1-5, with TRBD1 matching over 9 bases. The CDR3 covers 14 residues. The V gene's germline CDR1 is LNHDA and CDR2 SQIVND (reference sequence). V lost 3 bases to trimming and J lost 6 bases; unmatched junction nucleotides: 3. CDR3 DNA sequence: TGTGCCAGTAGTATTACAGGGGGCGGTCAGCCCCAGCATTTT. Translating gives CASSITGGGQPQHF.

This chain joins TRBV4-1 and TRBJ2-2; TRBD2 agrees at 11 bases. The V gene end was trimmed by 6 bases and the J gene end by 2 bases; junction bases not matched to a gene: 5. This CDR3 has 16 amino acids. In germline, CDR1 is MGHRA, CDR2 YSYEKL. CDR3 protein: CASSPSGGLNTGELFF. In nucleotides, the CDR3 is TGCGCCAGCAGTCCTAGCGGGGGGCTTAACACCGGGGAGCTGTTTTTT.

This chain connects TRBV2 to TRBJ1-1, with a weak D call TRBD1 (5 bases). Germline lookup yields CDR1 SNHLY and CDR2 FYNNEI. Trimming left V 6 bases short and J 3 bases short, with 14 bases between. This CDR3 comprises 14 residues. For the CDR3, the DNA is TGTGCCAGCAGCTACTCGGCGGGGGACACTGAAGCTTTCTTT. It yields the protein CASSYSAGDTEAFF.

This clone has a handful of counts. V gene TRBV5-1 combines with J gene TRBJ2-1; TRBD2 might be the D (6 bases). The CDR3 contains 17 residues. Germline-derived CDR1 and CDR2 are SGHRS and YFSETQ. Deletions cut 0 bases from V and 0 bases from J, with 13 bases between. The CDR3 loop reads CASSLEVAESSYNEQFF. The CDR3 bases are TGCGCCAGCAGCTTGGAAGTAGCGGAGAGCTCCTACAATGAGCAGTTCTTC.

The chain combines TRBV15 with TRBJ2-7; D gene ambiguous. The germline V and J ends were trimmed by 2 bases and 3 bases, with 8 bases remaining between them. CDR3 length equals 13 residues. The germline gives CDR1 LNHNV, CDR2 YYDKDF (reference sequence). The CDR3 loop is CATSRSLIYEQYF. The CDR3 region has the DNA TGTGCCACCAGCAGATCCCTAATCTACGAGCAGTACTTC.

This clone occurred many times. The chain uses TRBV19 and TRBJ2-2; TRBD2 might be the D (6 bases). Germline CDR1 and CDR2: LNHDA and SQIVND (reference sequence). V gave up 0 bases and J gave up 8 bases, with 16 bases separating them. CDR3 length equals 16 residues. CDR3 sequence reads: CASSIDPRGTWGELFF. The CDR3 DNA reads as TGTGCCAGTAGTATAGATCCTCGGGGGACTTGGGGGGAGCTGTTTTTT.